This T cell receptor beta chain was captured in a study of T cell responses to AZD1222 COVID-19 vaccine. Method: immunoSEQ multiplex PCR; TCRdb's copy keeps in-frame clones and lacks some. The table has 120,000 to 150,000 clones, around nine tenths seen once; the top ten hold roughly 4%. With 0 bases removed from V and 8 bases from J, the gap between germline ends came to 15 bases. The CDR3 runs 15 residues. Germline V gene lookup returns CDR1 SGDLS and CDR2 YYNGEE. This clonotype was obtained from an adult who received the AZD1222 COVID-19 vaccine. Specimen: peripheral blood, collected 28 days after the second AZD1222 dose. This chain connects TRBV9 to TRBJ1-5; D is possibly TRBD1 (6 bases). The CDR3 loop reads CASSVGPTQGEPQHF. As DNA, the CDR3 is TGTGCCAGCAGCGTAGGGCCGACACAGGGTGAGCCCCAGCATTTT.